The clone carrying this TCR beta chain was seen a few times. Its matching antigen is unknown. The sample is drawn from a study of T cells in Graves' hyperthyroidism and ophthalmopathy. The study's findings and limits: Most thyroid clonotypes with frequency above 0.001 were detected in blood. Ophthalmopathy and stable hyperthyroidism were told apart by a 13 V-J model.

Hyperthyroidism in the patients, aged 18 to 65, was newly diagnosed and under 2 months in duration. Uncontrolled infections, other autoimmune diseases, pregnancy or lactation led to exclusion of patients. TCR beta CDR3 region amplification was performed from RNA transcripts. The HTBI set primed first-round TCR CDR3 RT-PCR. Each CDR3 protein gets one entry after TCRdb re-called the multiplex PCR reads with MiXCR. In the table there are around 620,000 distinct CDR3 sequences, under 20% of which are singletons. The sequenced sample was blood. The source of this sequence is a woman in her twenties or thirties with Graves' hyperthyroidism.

Written as DNA, the CDR3 is TGTGCCAGTAGTGTGACAGGGGGACTAGATGGCTACACCTTC. Translating gives CASSVTGGLDGYTF. The chain recombines TRBV19 with TRBJ1-2; 9 bases map to TRBD1. The germline CDR1 and CDR2 sequences are LNHDA and SQIVND (reference sequence). The CDR3 sequence is 14 residues long. V lost 5 bases to trimming and J lost 6 bases; unmatched junction nucleotides: 7.